This TCR beta chain emerged from a study of T cells in localized non-small cell lung cancer. Whole-study results and caveats: Tumor samples were not multi-region, leaving intratumor heterogeneity unexcluded.

Trimming stripped 5 bases from V and 4 bases from J, with 11 bases between. Per the germline V gene, CDR1 is MNHGY and CDR2 is SAAAGT. The CDR3 spans 13 residues. This clone has just a few counts. Its antigen is still unknown. Only in-frame clones appear in the TCRdb table, and some are missing; sequencing was by immunoSEQ multiplex PCR. This table has about 3,500 clones, about 31% appearing once. The origin of this receptor is a woman between 35 and 70 years old with stage I lung adenocarcinoma. The input for sequencing was normal lung tissue next to the tumor, taken before any cancer treatment. The gene calls are TRBV6-8 and TRBJ1-1; a possible D gene is TRBD1 (6 bases). The CDR3 here is CASSRQVGTEAFF. In DNA form, the CDR3 reads TGTGCCAGCAGTCGACAGGTGGGCACTGAAGCTTTCTTT.